The 13 T cell receptor beta chains reported below all come from one sample, sequenced in a study of OX40 agonist ivuxolimab in advanced cancers. Library preparation was by the immunoSEQ multiplex PCR assay. TCRdb re-hosts the immuneACCESS table, in-frame sequences only. Its copies lack some clones; in the studies checked, an unresolved V gene accounts for under half of them, and the cause for the rest is not known. The sample data list over 100,000 clones, and around 93% of these were observed just once. 1% of the sample belongs to the ten largest clones. Specimen: CD4+ or CD8+ T cells sorted from blood, collected in a trial of the OX40 agonist ivuxolimab. The receptors were sampled from an adult with an advanced solid tumor such as melanoma, head and neck, liver or kidney cancer.

This clone is a singleton in its sample. V gene TRBV4-3 combines with J gene TRBJ1-2, with D maybe TRBD1 (6 bases). Germline V CDR1 and CDR2: LGHNA, YSLEER. The CDR3 contains 15 residues. V lost 0 bases and J lost 7, with 15 bases in between. The CDR3, as DNA: TGCGCCAGCAGCCAAGATAAAGCGGGGGGCGGTGGCTACACCTTC. Its protein product is CASSQDKAGGGGYTF.

The gene calls are TRBV5-1 and TRBJ2-1, with D perhaps TRBD1 or TRBD2 (5 bases each). CDR1 SGHRS and CDR2 YFSETQ come from the germline V gene. V was cut by 4 bases and J by 4 bases, with 12 bases left in between. The CDR3 covers 14 residues. The CDR3 here is CASSPGTEYNEQFF. CDR3 coding DNA: TGCGCCAGCAGCCCCGGGACGGAATACAATGAGCAGTTCTTC.

The gene calls are TRBV2 and TRBJ2-1, with D uncertain. Trimming cost V 2 bases and J 14 bases, with 10 bases left between them. The CDR3 has 11 amino acids. Germline values: CDR1 SNHLY, CDR2 FYNNEI. The CDR3 here is CASSELGLKFF. The CDR3 DNA reads as TGTGCCAGCAGTGAATTAGGGTTAAAGTTCTTC.

This rearrangement joins TRBV28 to TRBJ2-7, with TRBD1 matching over 7 bases. The CDR3 sequence is 14 residues long. Germline-derived CDR1 and CDR2 are MDHEN and SYDVKM. The V gene end was trimmed by 4 bases and the J gene end by 4 bases; junction bases not matched to a gene: 7. Here the CDR3 reads CASSSPGTAYEQYF. DNA of the CDR3: TGTGCCAGCAGTTCCCCCGGGACAGCGTACGAGCAGTACTTC.

This chain joins TRBV7-2 and TRBJ2-7; TRBD2 agrees at 11 bases. Germline V gives CDR1 SGHTA, CDR2 FQGNSA. V was clipped by 1 base and J by 4 bases; unmatched bases: 3. This CDR3 comprises 15 residues. CDR3 DNA sequence: TGTGCCAGCAGCTTAGTGGTAGCGGGAGGGTACGAGCAGTACTTC. Protein product: CASSLVVAGGYEQYF.

The rearrangement links TRBV15 to TRBJ2-1; 12 bases are a match to TRBD2. CDR3 size: 19 residues. Trimming at V came to 3 bases and at J to 0 bases, leaving 9 bases not matched to a gene. CDR1 is LNHNV and CDR2 is YYDKDF in the germline V gene (reference sequence). The CDR3 DNA follows: TGTGCCACCAGCAGGGAATTTCCTAGCGGGGGGGCCTCCTACAATGAGCAGTTCTTC. Translating it yields CATSREFPSGGASYNEQFF.

The gene calls are TRBV19 and TRBJ1-5; D may be TRBD1 (6 bases). The ends were cut back, 7 bases at V and 0 bases at J, with 16 bases in the middle. Per germline, CDR1 LNHDA and CDR2 SQIVND (reference sequence). CDR3 length equals 16 residues. The CDR3 spells CASTEQGPVSNQPQHF. The DNA of the CDR3 is TGTGCCAGTACTGAACAGGGCCCTGTTAGCAATCAGCCCCAGCATTTT.

The chain has TRBV9 and TRBJ1-2, with a possible D match to TRBD1 (5 bases). V lost 3 bases, J lost 8 bases, and 11 bases lay in between. Germline CDR1 is SGDLS and CDR2 is YYNGEE. The length of the CDR3 is 12 residues. The CDR3 DNA reads TGTGCCAGCAGCGGGGGGTTCGGCGGCTACACCTTC. It encodes CASSGGFGGYTF.

The J gene is TRBJ1-2, the V gene TRBV28; D not certain. CDR1 is MDHEN and CDR2 is SYDVKM in the germline V gene. Trimming stripped 5 bases from V and 0 bases from J, with 7 bases between. The CDR3 has 13 amino acids. CDR3 in DNA: TGTGCCAGCAGTCTGCTCCCTAACTATGGCTACACCTTC. It is translated as CASSLLPNYGYTF.

CDR3 amino acids: CASSLPGAGNSPLHF. CDR3 in DNA: TGTGCCAGCAGTTTACCAGGGGCGGGGAATTCACCCCTCCACTTT. V usage is TRBV28 and J usage is TRBJ1-6; D might be TRBD1 (6 bases). Per germline, CDR1 MDHEN and CDR2 SYDVKM. The CDR3 contains 15 residues. V lost 2 bases and J lost 7, with 12 bases in between.

The CDR3 loop is CASSSATNYGYTF. DNA for the CDR3: TGTGCCAGCAGCTCCGCGACTAACTATGGCTACACCTTC. The chain couples TRBV6-5 to TRBJ1-2; no clear D gene. The CDR3 is 13 residues long. Germline values: CDR1 MNHEY, CDR2 SVGAGI. V was cut by 6 bases and J by 0 bases, with 8 bases left in between.

The rearrangement links TRBV5-6 to TRBJ1-2, with D possibly matching TRBD1 (5 bases). Germline assignment: CDR1 SGHDT and CDR2 YYEEEE. Trimming pared 0 bases from V and 5 bases from J, leaving 17 bases between. The CDR3 runs 16 residues. The CDR3 protein is CASSLGSGQGWYGYTF. In DNA, the CDR3 is TGTGCCAGCAGCTTGGGCTCTGGGCAGGGTTGGTATGGCTACACCTTC.

The chain uses TRBV29-1 and TRBJ1-2; 8 bases map to TRBD1. The CDR3 loop spans 15 amino acids. Germline loops: CDR1 SQVTM, CDR2 ANQGSEA. Trimming removed 4 bases from V and 3 bases from J; junction bases left unmatched: 10. The CDR3 nucleotides read TGCAGCGTTGTCGGACAGGGTGGACGCTACTATGGCTACACCTTC. It yields the protein CSVVGQGGRYYGYTF.